Listed here are 6 T cell receptor beta chains from one sample, sequenced in a study of CD8+CD57+ T cells in acquired aplastic anemia. Profiles of TCR beta VDJ and CDR3 were generated from a genomic DNA template. TCRdb reprocessed the reads with MiXCR, giving one entry per CDR3 protein. The sample has around 190,000 distinct CDR3 sequences; roughly half are singletons. Specimen: sorted CD4+, CD8+, or CD8+CD57+ T cells (not recorded which) from PBMCs. Source of these receptors: a human donor in good health, serving as a control.

V usage is TRBV29-1 and J usage is TRBJ2-7, with TRBD1 matching 8 bases. Per germline, CDR1 SQVTM and CDR2 ANQGSEA. The CDR3 covers 12 residues. V was clipped by 4 bases and J by 4 bases; unmatched bases: 3. CDR3 residues: CSVGRQGYEQYF. Written as DNA, the CDR3 is TGCAGCGTTGGGAGACAGGGGTACGAGCAGTACTTC.

This chain joins TRBV5-4 and TRBJ2-7; D is undetermined. This CDR3 spans 13 amino acids. CDR1 is SGHNT, CDR2 YYREEE, per germline (reference sequence). Trimming stripped 1 base from V and 2 bases from J, with 7 bases between. The CDR3 DNA is TGTGCCAGCAGCTTGTTACCCACCTACGAGCAGTACTTC. It specifies CASSLLPTYEQYF. Filled out from reference TRBV5-4 and TRBJ2-7, the complete variable domain reads ETGVTQSPTHLIKTRGQQVTLRCSSQSGHNTVSWYQQALGQGPQFIFQYYREEENGRGNFPPRFSGLQFPNYSSELNVNALELDDSALYLCASSLLPTYEQYFGPGTRLTVT.

Concerning this clonotype itself: This clone may be a read error of a much larger clone one base away. The chain employs TRBV5-1 and TRBJ1-2; the match to TRBD1 covers 10 bases. CDR3 size: 14 residues. Germline values: CDR1 SGHRS, CDR2 YFSETQ. CDR3 bases: TGCGCCAGCAACGAGGGGGACAGGGGCTATGGCCACACCTTC. Encoded protein: CASNEGDRGYGHTF.

The CDR3 DNA is TGTGCCAGTAGTATTATCACAGGACAGGGGGCAGCAGATACGCAGTATTTT. It encodes CASSIITGQGAADTQYF. The chain recombines TRBV19 with TRBJ2-3; 11 nucleotides line up with TRBD1. This CDR3 comprises 17 residues. The V and J ends lost 3 bases and 4 bases, in that order; junction bases with no gene match: 9. Per the germline V gene, CDR1 is LNHDA and CDR2 is SQIVND (reference sequence). The full variable domain, its missing parts supplied by reference TRBV19 and TRBJ2-3, is DGGITQSPKYLFRKEGQNVTLSCEQNLNHDAMYWYRQDPGQGLRLIYYSQIVNDFQKGDIAEGYSVSREKKESFPLTVTSAQKNPTAFYLCASSIITGQGAADTQYFGPGTRLTVL.

This clonotype was seen a few times. The J gene is TRBJ2-7, the V gene TRBV29-1, with D perhaps TRBD1 or TRBD2 (5 bases each). CDR1 is SQVTM and CDR2 is ANQGSEA in the germline V gene. This CDR3 contains 13 residues. V was cut by 3 bases and J by 5 bases, with 14 bases left in between. The CDR3 DNA reads TGCAGCGTTGACCCCTGGGGGACCCACGAGCAGTACTTC. Protein sequence: CSVDPWGTHEQYF.

This chain connects TRBV3-1 to TRBJ2-7; no firm D call. The CDR3 loop spans 13 amino acids. Trimming stripped 0 bases from V and 3 bases from J, with 6 bases between. Germline CDR1 reads LGHDT; CDR2 reads YNNKEL (reference sequence). In DNA form, the CDR3 reads TGTGCCAGCAGCCAAGATTTTGTCTACGAGCAGTACTTC. It yields the protein CASSQDFVYEQYF.